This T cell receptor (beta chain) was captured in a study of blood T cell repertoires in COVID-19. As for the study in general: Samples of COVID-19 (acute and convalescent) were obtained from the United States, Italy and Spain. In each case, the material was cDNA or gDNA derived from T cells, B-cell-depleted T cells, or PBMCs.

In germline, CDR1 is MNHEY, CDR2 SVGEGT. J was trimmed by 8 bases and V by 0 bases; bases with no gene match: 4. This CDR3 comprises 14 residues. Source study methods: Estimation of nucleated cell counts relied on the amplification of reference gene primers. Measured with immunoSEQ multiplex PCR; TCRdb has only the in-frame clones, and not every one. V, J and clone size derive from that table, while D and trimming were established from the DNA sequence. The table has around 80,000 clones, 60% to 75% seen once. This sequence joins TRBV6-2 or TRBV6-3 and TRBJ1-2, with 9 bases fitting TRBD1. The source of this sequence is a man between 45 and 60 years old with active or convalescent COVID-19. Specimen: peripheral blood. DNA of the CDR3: TGTGCCAGCAGTTACTCGGGACAGGGCATGGGCTACACCTTC. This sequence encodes CASSYSGQGMGYTF.